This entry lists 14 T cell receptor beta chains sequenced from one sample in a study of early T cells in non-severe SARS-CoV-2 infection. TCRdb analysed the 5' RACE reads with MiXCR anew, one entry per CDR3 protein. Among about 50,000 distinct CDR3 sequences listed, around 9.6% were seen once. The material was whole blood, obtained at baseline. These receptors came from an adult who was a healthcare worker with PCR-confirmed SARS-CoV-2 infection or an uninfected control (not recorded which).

CDR3 sequence (DNA): TGTGCCAGCGAGGTGTGGACAGATAATGAAAAACTGTTTTTT. Protein sequence: CASEVWTDNEKLFF. J is TRBJ1-4 and V is TRBV21-1; the table's D call TRBD1 went unverified against the DNA. TRBV21-1 is designated a pseudogene. This CDR3 has 14 residues.

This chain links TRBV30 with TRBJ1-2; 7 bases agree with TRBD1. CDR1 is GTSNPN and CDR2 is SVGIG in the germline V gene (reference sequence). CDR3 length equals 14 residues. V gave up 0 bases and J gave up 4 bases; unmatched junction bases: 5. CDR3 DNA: TGTGCCTGGAGTGTAGGAGGGGGCGGCTATGGCTACACCTTC. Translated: CAWSVGGGGYGYTF.

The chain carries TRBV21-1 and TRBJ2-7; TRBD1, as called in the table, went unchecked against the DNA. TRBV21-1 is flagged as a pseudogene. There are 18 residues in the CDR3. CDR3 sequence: CASSKHNPGQGSSYEQYF. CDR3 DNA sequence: TGTGCCAGCAGCAAACATAATCCGGGACAGGGGTCCTCCTACGAGCAGTACTTC.

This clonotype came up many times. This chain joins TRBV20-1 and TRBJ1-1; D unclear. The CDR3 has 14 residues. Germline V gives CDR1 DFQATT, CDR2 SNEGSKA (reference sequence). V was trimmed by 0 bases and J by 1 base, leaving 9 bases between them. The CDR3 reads CSARDPRSNTEAFF. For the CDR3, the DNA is TGCAGTGCTAGAGATCCCAGGTCGAACACTGAAGCTTTCTTT.

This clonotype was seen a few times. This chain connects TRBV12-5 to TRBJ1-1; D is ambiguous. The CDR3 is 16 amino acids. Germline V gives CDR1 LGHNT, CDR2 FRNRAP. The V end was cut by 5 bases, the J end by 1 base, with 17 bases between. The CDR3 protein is CASGPETIIENTEAFF. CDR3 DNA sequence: TGTGCTAGTGGTCCCGAAACTATTATTGAGAACACTGAAGCTTTCTTT.

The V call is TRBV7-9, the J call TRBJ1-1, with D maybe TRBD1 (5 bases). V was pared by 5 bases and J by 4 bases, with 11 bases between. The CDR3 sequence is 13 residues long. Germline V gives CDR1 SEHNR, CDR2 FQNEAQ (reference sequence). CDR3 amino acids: CASSGQWGTEAFF. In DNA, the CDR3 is TGTGCCAGCAGCGGACAATGGGGCACTGAAGCTTTCTTT.

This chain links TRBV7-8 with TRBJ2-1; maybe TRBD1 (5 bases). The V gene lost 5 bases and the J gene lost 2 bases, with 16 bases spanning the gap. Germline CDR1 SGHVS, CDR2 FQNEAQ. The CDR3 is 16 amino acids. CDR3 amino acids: CASSPRGAIAYNEQFF. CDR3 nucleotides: TGTGCCAGCAGCCCCCGTGGGGCGATCGCCTACAATGAGCAGTTCTTC. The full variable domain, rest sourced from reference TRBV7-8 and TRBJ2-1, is GAGVSQSPRYKVAKRGQDVALRCDPISGHVSLFWYQQALGQGPEFLTYFQNEAQLDKSGLPSDRFFAERPEGSVSTLKIQRTQQEDSAVYLCASSPRGAIAYNEQFFGPGTRLTVL.

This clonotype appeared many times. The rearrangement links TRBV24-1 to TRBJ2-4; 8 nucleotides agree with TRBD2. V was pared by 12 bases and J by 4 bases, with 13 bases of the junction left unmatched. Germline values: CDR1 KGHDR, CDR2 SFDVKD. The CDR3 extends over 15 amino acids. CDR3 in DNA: TGTGCCCCCCCCCCGGGAGGGCAAATTAAAAACATTCAGTACTTC. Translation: CAPPPGGQIKNIQYF.

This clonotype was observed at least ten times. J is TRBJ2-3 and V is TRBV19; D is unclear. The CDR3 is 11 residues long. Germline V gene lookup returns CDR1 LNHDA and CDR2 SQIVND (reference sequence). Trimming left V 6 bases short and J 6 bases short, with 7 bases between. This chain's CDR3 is CASRNRDTQYF. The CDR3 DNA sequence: TGTGCCAGTAGAAATCGGGATACGCAGTATTTT.

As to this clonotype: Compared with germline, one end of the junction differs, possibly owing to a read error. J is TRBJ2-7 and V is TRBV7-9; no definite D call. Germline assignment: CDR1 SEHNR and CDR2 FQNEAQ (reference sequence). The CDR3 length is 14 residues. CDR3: CASSLGQASYEQHF. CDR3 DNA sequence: TGTGCCAGCAGCTTAGGTCAGGCCTCCTACGAGCAGCACTTC.

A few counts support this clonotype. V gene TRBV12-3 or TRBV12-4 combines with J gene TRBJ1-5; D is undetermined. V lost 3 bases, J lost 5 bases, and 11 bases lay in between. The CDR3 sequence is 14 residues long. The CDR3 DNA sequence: TGTGCCAGCAGTTTCGGGGTAGGAGATCAGCCCCAGCATTTT. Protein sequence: CASSFGVGDQPQHF.

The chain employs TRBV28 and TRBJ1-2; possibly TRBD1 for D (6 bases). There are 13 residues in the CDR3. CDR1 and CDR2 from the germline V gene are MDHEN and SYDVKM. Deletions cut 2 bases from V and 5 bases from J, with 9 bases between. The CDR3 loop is CASSLGGEYGYTF. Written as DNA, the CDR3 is TGTGCCAGCAGTTTAGGGGGCGAATATGGCTACACCTTC.

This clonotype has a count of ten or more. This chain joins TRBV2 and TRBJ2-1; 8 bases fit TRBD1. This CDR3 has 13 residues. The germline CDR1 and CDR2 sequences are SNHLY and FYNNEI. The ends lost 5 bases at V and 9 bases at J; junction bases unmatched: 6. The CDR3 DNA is TGTGCCAGCAGTCCTATGGGGACAGGTGAGCAGTTCTTC. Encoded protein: CASSPMGTGEQFF.

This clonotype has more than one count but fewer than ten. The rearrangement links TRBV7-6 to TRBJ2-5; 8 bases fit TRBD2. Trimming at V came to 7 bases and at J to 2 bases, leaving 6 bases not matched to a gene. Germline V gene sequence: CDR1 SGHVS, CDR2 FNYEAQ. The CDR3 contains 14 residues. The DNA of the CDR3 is TGTGCCAGCACCTTTGCGGGGGGACAAGAGACCCAGTACTTC. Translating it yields CASTFAGGQETQYF.